The TCR beta chain under discussion was sequenced for a study of cytomegalovirus exposure and HLA in healthy donors. Whole-study findings and limits: Available immune exposure information was restricted to CMV serostatus only.

The PCR employed 60 Vbeta primers together with 13 Jbeta primers. Sequencing used immunoSEQ multiplex PCR; TCRdb keeps in-frame clones, though not all of them. The profile shows approximately 140,000 clones, 60% to 85% of them singletons. In its sample, this clone was seen a few times. Its antigen remains unknown. CDR3 length equals 15 residues. V was shortened by 0 bases and J by 4 bases, with 12 bases between the two germline ends. Germline V gives CDR1 MGHRA, CDR2 YSYEKL. Input material: PBMCs. This sequence joins TRBV4-1 and TRBJ1-2, with D perhaps TRBD1 (6 bases). This TCR came from a woman aged 40-49 years in good health and CMV-seronegative. The CDR3 spells CASSQDAGTTYGYTF. The CDR3 DNA sequence: TGCGCCAGCAGCCAAGACGCCGGGACAACCTATGGCTACACCTTC.